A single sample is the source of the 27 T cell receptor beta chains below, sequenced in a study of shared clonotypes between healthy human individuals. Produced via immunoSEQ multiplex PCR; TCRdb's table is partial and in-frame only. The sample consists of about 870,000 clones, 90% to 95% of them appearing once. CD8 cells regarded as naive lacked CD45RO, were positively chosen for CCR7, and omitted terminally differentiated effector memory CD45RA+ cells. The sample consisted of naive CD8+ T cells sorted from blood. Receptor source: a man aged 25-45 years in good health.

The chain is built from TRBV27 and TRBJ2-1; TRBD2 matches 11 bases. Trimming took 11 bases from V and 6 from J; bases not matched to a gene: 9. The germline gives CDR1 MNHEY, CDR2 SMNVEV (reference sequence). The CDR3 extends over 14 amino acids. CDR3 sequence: CAVRGSGRGNEQFF. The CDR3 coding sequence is TGTGCCGTCAGAGGTAGCGGGAGGGGCAATGAGCAGTTCTTC.

CDR3 region: CASSLAHGQGRIDTQYF. CDR3 bases: TGTGCCAGCAGCTTAGCCCATGGTCAGGGGAGGATAGATACGCAGTATTTT. This chain joins TRBV7-9 and TRBJ2-3, with D perhaps TRBD1 or TRBD2 (6 bases each). Trimming pared 0 bases from V and 5 bases from J, leaving 18 bases between. This CDR3 comprises 17 residues. CDR1 is SEHNR and CDR2 is FQNEAQ in the germline V gene (reference sequence).

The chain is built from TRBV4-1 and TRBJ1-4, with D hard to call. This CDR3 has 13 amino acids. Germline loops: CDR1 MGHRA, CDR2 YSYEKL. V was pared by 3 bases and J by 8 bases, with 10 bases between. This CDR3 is CASSHPRGEKLFF. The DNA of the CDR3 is TGCGCCAGCAGCCACCCGCGCGGAGAAAAACTGTTTTTT.

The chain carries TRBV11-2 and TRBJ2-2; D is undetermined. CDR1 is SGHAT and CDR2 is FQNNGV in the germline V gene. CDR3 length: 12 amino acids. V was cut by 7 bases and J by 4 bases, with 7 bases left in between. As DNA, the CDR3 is TGTGCCAGCACAAAGTCCACCGGGGAGCTGTTTTTT. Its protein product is CASTKSTGELFF. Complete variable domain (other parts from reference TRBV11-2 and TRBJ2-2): EAGVAQSPRYKIIEKRQSVAFWCNPISGHATLYWYQQILGQGPKLLIQFQNNGVVDDSQLPKDRFSAERLKGVDSTLKIQPAKLEDSAVYLCASTKSTGELFFGEGSRLTVL.

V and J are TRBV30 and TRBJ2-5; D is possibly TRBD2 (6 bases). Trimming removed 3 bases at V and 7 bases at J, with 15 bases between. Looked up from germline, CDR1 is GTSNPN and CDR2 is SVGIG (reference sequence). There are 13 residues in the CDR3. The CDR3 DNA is TGTGCCTGGAGATTAGGGGAGGCGGTGACCCAGTACTTC. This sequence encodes CAWRLGEAVTQYF.

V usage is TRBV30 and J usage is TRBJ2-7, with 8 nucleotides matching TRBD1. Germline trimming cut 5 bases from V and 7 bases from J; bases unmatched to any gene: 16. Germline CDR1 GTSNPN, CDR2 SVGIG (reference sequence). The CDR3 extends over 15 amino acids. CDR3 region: CAWDSGQGSAGEQYF. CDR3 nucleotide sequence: TGTGCCTGGGATTCTGGACAGGGCTCTGCGGGAGAGCAGTACTTC.

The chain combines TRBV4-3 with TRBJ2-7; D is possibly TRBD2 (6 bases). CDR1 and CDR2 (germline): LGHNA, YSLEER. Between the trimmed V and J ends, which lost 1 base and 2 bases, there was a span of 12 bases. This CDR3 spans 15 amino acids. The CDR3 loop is CASSQVWGETYEQYF. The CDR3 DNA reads TGCGCCAGCAGCCAAGTATGGGGGGAAACCTACGAGCAGTACTTC.

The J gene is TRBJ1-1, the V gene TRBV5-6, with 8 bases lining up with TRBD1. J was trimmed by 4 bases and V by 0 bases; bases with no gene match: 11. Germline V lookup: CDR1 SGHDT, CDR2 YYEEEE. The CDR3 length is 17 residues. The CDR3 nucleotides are TGTGCCAGCAGCTTGGAGGCAGGGGGCCACAGGGGCACTGAAGCTTTCTTT. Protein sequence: CASSLEAGGHRGTEAFF.

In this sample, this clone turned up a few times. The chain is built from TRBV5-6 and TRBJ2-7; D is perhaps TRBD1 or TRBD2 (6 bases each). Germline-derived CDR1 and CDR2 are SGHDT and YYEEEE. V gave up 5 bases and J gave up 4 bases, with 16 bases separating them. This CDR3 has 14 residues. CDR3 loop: CASSLEGGRYEQYF. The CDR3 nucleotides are TGTGCCAGCAGTCTGGAGGGGGGTAGGTACGAGCAGTACTTC. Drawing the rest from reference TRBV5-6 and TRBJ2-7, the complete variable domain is DAGVTQSPTHLIKTRGQQVTLRCSPKSGHDTVSWYQQALGQGPQFIFQYYEEEERQRGNFPDRFSGHQFPNYSSELNVNALLLGDSALYLCASSLEGGRYEQYFGPGTRLTVT.

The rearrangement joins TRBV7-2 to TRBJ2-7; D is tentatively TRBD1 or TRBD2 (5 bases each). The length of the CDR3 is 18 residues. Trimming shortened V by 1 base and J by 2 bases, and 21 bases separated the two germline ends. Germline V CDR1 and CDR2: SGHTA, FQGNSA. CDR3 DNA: TGTGCCAGCAGCTTAGTAACGGGGACGTCCGAGGGAACCTACGAGCAGTACTTC. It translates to CASSLVTGTSEGTYEQYF.

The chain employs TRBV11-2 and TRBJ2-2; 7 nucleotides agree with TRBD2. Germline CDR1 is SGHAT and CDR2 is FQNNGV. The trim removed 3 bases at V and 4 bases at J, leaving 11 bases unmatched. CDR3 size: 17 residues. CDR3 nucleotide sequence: TGTGCCAGCAGCTTGGGGAGGGGTAGGGCGGTCACCGGGGAGCTGTTTTTT. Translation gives CASSLGRGRAVTGELFF.

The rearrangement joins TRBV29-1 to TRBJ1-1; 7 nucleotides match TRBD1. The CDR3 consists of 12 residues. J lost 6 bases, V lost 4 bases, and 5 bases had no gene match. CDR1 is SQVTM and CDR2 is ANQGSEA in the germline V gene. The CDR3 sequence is CSVVDRAPEAFF. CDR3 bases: TGCAGCGTTGTAGACAGGGCCCCTGAAGCTTTCTTT. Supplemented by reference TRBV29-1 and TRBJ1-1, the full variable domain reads SAVISQKPSRDICQRGTSLTIQCQVDSQVTMMFWYRQQPGQSLTLIATANQGSEATYESGFVIDKFPISRPNLTFSTLTVSNMSPEDSSIYLCSVVDRAPEAFFGQGTRLTVV.

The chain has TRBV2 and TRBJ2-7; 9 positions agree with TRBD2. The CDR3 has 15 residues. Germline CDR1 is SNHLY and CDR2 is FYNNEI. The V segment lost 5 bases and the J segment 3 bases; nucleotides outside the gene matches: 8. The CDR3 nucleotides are TGTGCCAGCAGTACCCCTAGCGGGACGATCTACGAGCAGTACTTC. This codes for CASSTPSGTIYEQYF.

The CDR3, as DNA: TGCAGCGTACCTGGGGTCGGCTACGAGCAGTACTTC. Translating it yields CSVPGVGYEQYF. The chain employs TRBV29-1 and TRBJ2-7; D is unclear. Trimming left V 6 bases short and J 3 bases short, with 12 bases between. CDR3 length equals 12 residues. The germline CDR1 and CDR2 sequences are SQVTM and ANQGSEA.

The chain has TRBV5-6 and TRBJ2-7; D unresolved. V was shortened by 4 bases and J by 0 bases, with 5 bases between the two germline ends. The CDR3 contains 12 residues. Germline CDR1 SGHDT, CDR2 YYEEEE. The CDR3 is CASSQFSYEQYF. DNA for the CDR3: TGTGCCAGCAGCCAGTTCTCCTACGAGCAGTACTTC.

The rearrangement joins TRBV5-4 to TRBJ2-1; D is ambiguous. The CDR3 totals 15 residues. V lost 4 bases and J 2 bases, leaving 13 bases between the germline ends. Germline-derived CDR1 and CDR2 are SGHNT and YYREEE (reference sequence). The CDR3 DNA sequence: TGTGCCAGCAGCCCAATTAGCATGGCCTACAATGAGCAGTTCTTC. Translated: CASSPISMAYNEQFF.

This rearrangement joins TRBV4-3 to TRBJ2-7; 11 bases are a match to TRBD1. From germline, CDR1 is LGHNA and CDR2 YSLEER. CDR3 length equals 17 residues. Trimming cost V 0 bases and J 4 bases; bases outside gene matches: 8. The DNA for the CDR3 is TGCGCCAGCAGCCAAGATCGAGGGACAGGGGGGCGATACGAGCAGTACTTC. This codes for CASSQDRGTGGRYEQYF.

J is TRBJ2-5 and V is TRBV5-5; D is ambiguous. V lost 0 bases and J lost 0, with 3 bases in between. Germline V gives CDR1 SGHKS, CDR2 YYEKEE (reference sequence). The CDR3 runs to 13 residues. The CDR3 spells CASSLANQETQYF. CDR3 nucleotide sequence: TGTGCCAGCAGCTTGGCTAACCAAGAGACCCAGTACTTC.

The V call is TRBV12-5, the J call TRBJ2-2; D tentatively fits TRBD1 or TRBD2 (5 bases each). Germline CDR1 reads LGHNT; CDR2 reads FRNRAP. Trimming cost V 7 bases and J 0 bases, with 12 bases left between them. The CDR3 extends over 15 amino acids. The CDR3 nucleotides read TGTGCTAGTGAAGGGGACCCTGCGAACACCGGGGAGCTGTTTTTT. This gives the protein CASEGDPANTGELFF.

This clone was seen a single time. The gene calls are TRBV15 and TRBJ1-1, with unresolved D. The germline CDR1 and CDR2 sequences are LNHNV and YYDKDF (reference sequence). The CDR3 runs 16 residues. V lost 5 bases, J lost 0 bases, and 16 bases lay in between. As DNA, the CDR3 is TGTGCCACCAGCTCCGTCAATGGGGAATTGAACACTGAAGCTTTCTTT. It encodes CATSSVNGELNTEAFF.

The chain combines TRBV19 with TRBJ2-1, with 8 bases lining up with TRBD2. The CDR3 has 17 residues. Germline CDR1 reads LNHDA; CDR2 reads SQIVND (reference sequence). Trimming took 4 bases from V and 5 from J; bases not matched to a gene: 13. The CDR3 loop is CASSSHPTSGADNEQFF. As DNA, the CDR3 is TGTGCCAGTAGTAGCCATCCCACTAGCGGAGCCGACAATGAGCAGTTCTTC.

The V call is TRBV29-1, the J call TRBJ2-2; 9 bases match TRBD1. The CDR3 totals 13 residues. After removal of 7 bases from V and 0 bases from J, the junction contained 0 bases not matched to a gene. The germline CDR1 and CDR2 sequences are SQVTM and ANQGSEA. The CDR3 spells CSGQGANTGELFF. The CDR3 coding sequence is TGCAGCGGACAGGGGGCGAACACCGGGGAGCTGTTTTTT.

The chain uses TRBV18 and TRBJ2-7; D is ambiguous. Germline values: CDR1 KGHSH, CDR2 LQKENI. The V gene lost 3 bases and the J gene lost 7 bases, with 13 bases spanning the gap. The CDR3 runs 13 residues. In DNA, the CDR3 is TGTGCCAGCTCACCCAGCCCAGCCGGGGAGCAGTACTTC. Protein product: CASSPSPAGEQYF.

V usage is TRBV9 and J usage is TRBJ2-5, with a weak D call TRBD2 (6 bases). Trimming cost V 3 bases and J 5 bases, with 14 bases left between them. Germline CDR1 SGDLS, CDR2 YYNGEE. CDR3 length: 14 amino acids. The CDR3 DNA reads TGTGCCAGCAGCGCGGAGGGGTCTTTGGAGACCCAGTACTTC. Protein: CASSAEGSLETQYF.

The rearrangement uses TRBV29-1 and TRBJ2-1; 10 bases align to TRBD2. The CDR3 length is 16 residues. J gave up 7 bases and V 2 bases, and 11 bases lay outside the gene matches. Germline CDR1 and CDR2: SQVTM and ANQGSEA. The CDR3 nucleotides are TGCAGCGTTGAAACTAGCGGGGAGGAATTGAGTAATGAGCAGTTCTTC. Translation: CSVETSGEELSNEQFF.

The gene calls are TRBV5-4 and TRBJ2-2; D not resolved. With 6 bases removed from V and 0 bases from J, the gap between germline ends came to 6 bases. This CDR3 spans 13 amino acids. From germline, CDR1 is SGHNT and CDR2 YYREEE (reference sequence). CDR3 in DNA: TGTGCCAGCAACCCCCCGAACACCGGGGAGCTGTTTTTT. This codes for CASNPPNTGELFF.

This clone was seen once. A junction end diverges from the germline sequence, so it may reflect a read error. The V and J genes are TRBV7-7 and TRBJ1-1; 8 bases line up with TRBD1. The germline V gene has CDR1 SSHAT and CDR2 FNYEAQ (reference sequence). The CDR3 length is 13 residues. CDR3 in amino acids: CASSVRGPTEAFF. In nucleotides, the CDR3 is TGTGCTAGCAGCGTCAGGGGGCCCACTGAAGCTTTCTTT.